These 30 T cell receptor beta chains were all obtained from the same sample, sequenced in a study of control samples from healthy donors and cancer patients. Only in-frame clones appear in the TCRdb table, and some are missing; sequencing was by immunoSEQ multiplex PCR. The profile shows about 160,000 clones, 96% of them singletons. Sequencing was performed on blood. Receptors originate from a woman in her 30s in good health.

The V gene is TRBV2, the J gene TRBJ2-7, with 9 bases identical to TRBD1. CDR3 size: 14 residues. The ends lost 6 bases at V and 0 bases at J; junction bases unmatched: 3. Germline V gives CDR1 SNHLY, CDR2 FYNNEI. The CDR3 region is CASRGQGPSYEQYF. The DNA of the CDR3 is TGTGCCAGCAGGGGACAGGGCCCCTCCTACGAGCAGTACTTC.

The J gene is TRBJ2-5, the V gene TRBV30; 7 bases fit TRBD2. The V gene's germline CDR1 is GTSNPN and CDR2 SVGIG (reference sequence). The CDR3 sequence is 13 residues long. The V gene end was trimmed by 0 bases and the J gene end by 5 bases; junction bases not matched to a gene: 3. The CDR3 coding sequence is TGTGCCTGGAGTGTATGGGGGGGTGAGACCCAGTACTTC. This translates into CAWSVWGGETQYF.

J is TRBJ1-4 and V is TRBV3-1 (or the pseudogene TRBV3-2), with a possible D match to TRBD1 (5 bases). The CDR3 sequence is 15 residues long. Germline-derived CDR1 and CDR2 are LGHDT and YNNKEL (reference sequence). Trimming stripped 6 bases from V and 5 bases from J, with 16 bases between. CDR3 sequence: CASSYFGGGNEKLFF. In DNA, the CDR3 is TGTGCCAGCAGTTACTTTGGTGGGGGAAATGAAAAACTGTTTTTT.

The genes are TRBV7-9 and TRBJ2-2, with TRBD2 as a possible D gene (6 bases). The CDR3 covers 16 residues. V was pared by 2 bases and J by 4 bases, with 14 bases between. Germline CDR1 and CDR2: SEHNR and FQNEAQ (reference sequence). DNA for the CDR3: TGTGCCAGCAGCTTAAAGGGACTCTGGGGCACCGGGGAGCTGTTTTTT. Amino acids: CASSLKGLWGTGELFF.

The V call is TRBV27, the J call TRBJ2-1, with D perhaps matching TRBD2 (5 bases). The CDR3 loop spans 16 amino acids. The germline gives CDR1 MNHEY, CDR2 SMNVEV (reference sequence). V was trimmed by 4 bases and J by 0 bases, leaving 13 bases between them. The CDR3 DNA is TGTGCCAGCAGTTATAGTAGCGTGAGCTCCTACAATGAGCAGTTCTTC. Translation: CASSYSSVSSYNEQFF.

The chain employs TRBV4-1 and TRBJ1-1; 9 nucleotides agree with TRBD1. CDR3 length: 15 amino acids. J gave up 5 bases and V 1 base, and 5 bases lay outside the gene matches. The germline V gene encodes CDR1 MGHRA and CDR2 YSYEKL. CDR3 sequence: CASSQAGQGRTEAFF. The CDR3 coding sequence is TGCGCCAGCAGCCAAGCGGGACAGGGCCGAACTGAAGCTTTCTTT.

This chain uses TRBV28 with TRBJ2-6; 10 bases map to TRBD1. After removal of 6 bases from V and 6 bases from J, the junction contained 11 bases not matched to a gene. CDR1 is MDHEN and CDR2 is SYDVKM in the germline V gene. The CDR3 spans 17 residues. CDR3 DNA: TGTGCCAGCAGGAGGGGGACAGGGGAATTATCGGCCAACGTCCTGACTTTC. It is translated as CASRRGTGELSANVLTF.

The rearrangement links TRBV19 to TRBJ1-5; 8 nucleotides align to TRBD1. The ends lost 2 bases at V and 2 bases at J; junction bases unmatched: 11. The CDR3 runs 18 residues. Germline assignment: CDR1 LNHDA and CDR2 SQIVND (reference sequence). The CDR3 nucleotides are TGTGCCAGTAGTATACCCCGGACAGGGTGGAGGGGCAATCAGCCCCAGCATTTT. It translates to CASSIPRTGWRGNQPQHF.

The chain carries TRBV6-5 and TRBJ1-5; the D is unclear. Germline V CDR1 and CDR2: MNHEY, SVGAGI. The CDR3 spans 15 residues. V lost 4 bases and J 0 bases, leaving 10 bases between the germline ends. The CDR3: CASSLRRASNQPQHF. The DNA of the CDR3 is TGTGCCAGCAGTTTACGGAGGGCTAGCAATCAGCCCCAGCATTTT.

The rearrangement joins TRBV7-3 to TRBJ2-2, with D possibly matching TRBD1 (5 bases). Germline CDR1 and CDR2: SGHTA and FQGTGA. Trimming shortened V by 3 bases and J by 7 bases, and 15 bases separated the two germline ends. This CDR3 contains 15 residues. The CDR3 DNA follows: TGTGCCAGCAGCTTCCAGGACACTTACGGCGGGGAGCTGTTTTTT. Protein sequence: CASSFQDTYGGELFF.

This rearrangement joins TRBV7-8 to TRBJ2-7, with 7 bases lining up with TRBD2. CDR1 is SGHVS, CDR2 FQNEAQ, per germline. The CDR3 contains 16 residues. V gave up 2 bases and J gave up 3 bases; unmatched junction bases: 10. Here the CDR3 DNA reads TGTGCCAGCAGCTTATTGGTAGGGAGGGCCGTCTACGAGCAGTACTTC. It yields the protein CASSLLVGRAVYEQYF.

The genes are TRBV12-5 and TRBJ2-3; 12 bases are a match to TRBD2. The CDR3 consists of 17 residues. Germline V gene data show CDR1 as LGHNT and CDR2 as FRNRAP. With 4 bases clipped from V and 6 bases from J, the junction kept 11 bases outside the gene matches. The DNA of the CDR3 is TGTGCTAGTGGTTCCCGACTAGCGGGGGAGTTGGGGGATACGCAGTATTTT. It is translated as CASGSRLAGELGDTQYF.

This clone was seen only once. This sequence joins TRBV7-8 and TRBJ2-7, with 10 bases fitting TRBD1. Trimming cost V 5 bases and J 1 base; bases outside gene matches: 11. Germline V CDR1 and CDR2: SGHVS, FQNEAQ. The length of the CDR3 is 17 residues. CDR3 in DNA: TGTGCCAGCAGCAACACTGCCGGGACAGGGGCGTCCTACGAGCAGTACTTC. It encodes CASSNTAGTGASYEQYF.

The chain uses TRBV5-8 and TRBJ1-3; no firm D call. The CDR3 runs 16 residues. The germline gives CDR1 SGHTS, CDR2 YDEGEE. Trimming stripped 0 bases from V and 4 bases from J, with 14 bases between. CDR3 region: CASSLATLPDGNTIYF. The CDR3 coding sequence is TGTGCCAGCAGCTTGGCGACACTGCCTGACGGAAACACCATATATTTT. Full variable domain (missing parts from reference TRBV5-8 and TRBJ1-3): EAGVTQSPTHLIKTRGQQATLRCSPISGHTSVYWYQQALGLGLQFLLWYDEGEERNRGNFPPRFSGRQFPNYSSELNVNALELEDSALYLCASSLATLPDGNTIYFGEGSWLTVV.

This CDR3 is CASSLKAPPAYQETQYF. CDR3 nucleotide sequence: TGTGCCAGCAGTTTAAAAGCCCCACCAGCGTACCAAGAGACCCAGTACTTC. The chain combines TRBV27 with TRBJ2-5; D uncertain. CDR1 is MNHEY, CDR2 SMNVEV, per germline (reference sequence). The ends were cut back, 2 bases at V and 0 bases at J, with 16 bases in the middle. CDR3 size: 17 residues.

This rearrangement joins TRBV4-2 to TRBJ2-5, with D unclear. Germline CDR1 is LGHNA and CDR2 is YNFKEQ. CDR3 length: 14 residues. Trimming removed 3 bases at V and 5 bases at J, with 13 bases between. Written as DNA, the CDR3 is TGTGCCAGCAGCCAGGCGGCGGATGGGGAGACCCAGTACTTC. This encodes CASSQAADGETQYF.

This clone was observed a single time. V is TRBV29-1 and J is TRBJ1-1, with 8 bases lining up with TRBD1. This CDR3 is built from 12 residues. Germline lookup yields CDR1 SQVTM and CDR2 ANQGSEA. The V and J ends lost 6 bases and 6 bases, in that order; junction bases with no gene match: 6. CDR3 residues: CSVLQGAAEAFF. The DNA of the CDR3 is TGCAGCGTCCTCCAGGGGGCCGCTGAAGCTTTCTTT.

CDR3: CASSPRLAQGQPQHF. The CDR3 DNA is TGTGCCAGCAGTCCGCGGCTCGCCCAGGGTCAGCCCCAGCATTTT. This chain links TRBV28 with TRBJ1-5; possible D gene TRBD1, 5 bases. Trimming shortened V by 5 bases and J by 6 bases, and 17 bases separated the two germline ends. The length of the CDR3 is 15 residues. CDR1 and CDR2 (germline): MDHEN, SYDVKM. Looking up the rest from reference TRBV28 and TRBJ1-5 gives the full variable domain: DVKVTQSSRYLVKRTGEKVFLECVQDMDHENMFWYRQDPGLGLRLIYFSYDVKMKEKGDIPEGYSVSREKKERFSLILESASTNQTSMYLCASSPRLAQGQPQHFGDGTRLSIL.

The V gene is TRBV7-6, the J gene TRBJ2-1, with a weak D call TRBD2 (5 bases). There are 14 residues in the CDR3. V lost 2 bases and J lost 2, with 7 bases in between. Germline V gene sequence: CDR1 SGHVS, CDR2 FNYEAQ. The CDR3 protein is CASSLSGTYNEQFF. The DNA of the CDR3 is TGTGCCAGCAGCTTAAGCGGTACCTACAATGAGCAGTTCTTC.

The chain recombines TRBV6-6 with TRBJ2-2; TRBD1 matches 7 bases. Germline lookup yields CDR1 MNHNY and CDR2 SVGAGI (reference sequence). This CDR3 has 14 residues. V lost 2 bases, J lost 7 bases, and 4 bases stayed unmatched. This chain's CDR3 is CASSYRGRVGELFF. CDR3 nucleotides: TGTGCCAGCAGTTACAGGGGGCGCGTCGGGGAGCTGTTTTTT.

This sequence joins TRBV11-2 and TRBJ2-1; D gene uncertain. V was clipped by 5 bases and J by 15 bases, with 23 bases between them. CDR3 length: 14 amino acids. CDR1 and CDR2 (germline): SGHAT, FQNNGV. CDR3 bases: TGTGCCAGCAGCCGCCATACCGGGTCCCATTATCGGTTCTTC. Encoded protein: CASSRHTGSHYRFF.

The chain has TRBV5-1 and TRBJ2-1; 8 positions agree with TRBD2. This CDR3 comprises 16 residues. Germline CDR1 is SGHRS and CDR2 is YFSETQ. V shed 2 bases, J shed 7 bases, and the junction held 11 bases outside the gene matches. CDR3 protein: CASSLTPGTRANEQFF. The CDR3 coding sequence is TGCGCCAGCAGCTTAACCCCCGGGACTAGAGCGAATGAGCAGTTCTTC. Together with reference TRBV5-1 and TRBJ2-1, the CDR3 gives the full variable domain: KAGVTQTPRYLIKTRGQQVTLSCSPISGHRSVSWYQQTPGQGLQFLFEYFSETQRNKGNFPGRFSGRQFSNSRSEMNVSTLELGDSALYLCASSLTPGTRANEQFFGPGTRLTVL.

This clone was counted once. The gene calls are TRBV2 and TRBJ2-1; TRBD2 agrees at 15 bases. This CDR3 is built from 19 residues. The V gene's germline CDR1 is SNHLY and CDR2 FYNNEI. V lost 6 bases and J lost 0; bases outside the gene matches: 9. CDR3 nucleotides: TGTGCCAGCAGCCAACCGGGACTAGCGGGGGGTAGCTCCTACAATGAGCAGTTCTTC. Its protein is CASSQPGLAGGSSYNEQFF.

The J gene is TRBJ2-1, the V gene TRBV27; D ambiguous. From germline, CDR1 is MNHEY and CDR2 SMNVEV (reference sequence). The CDR3 has 13 amino acids. The ends were cut back, 4 bases at V and 10 bases at J, with 14 bases in the middle. The CDR3 sequence is CASSWRDPAEQFF. CDR3 in DNA: TGTGCCAGCAGTTGGCGCGACCCCGCCGAGCAGTTCTTC.

The genes are TRBV7-9 and TRBJ2-1; 10 positions match TRBD2. The germline V gene encodes CDR1 SEHNR and CDR2 FQNEAQ (reference sequence). The CDR3 sequence is 16 residues long. J gave up 8 bases and V 2 bases, and 9 bases lay outside the gene matches. In DNA form, the CDR3 reads TGTGCCAGCAGCTTAAGGCCTAGCGGGAGTATTGATGAGCAGTTCTTC. Translation: CASSLRPSGSIDEQFF.

The chain carries TRBV6-5 and TRBJ1-5, with 7 bases fitting TRBD1. The CDR3 is 15 residues long. Trimming cost V 5 bases and J 4 bases; bases outside gene matches: 8. Germline CDR1 and CDR2: MNHEY and SVGAGI. The CDR3 DNA reads TGTGCCAGCAGTCGGACAGGCAACTTTAATCAGCCCCAGCATTTT. Its translation: CASSRTGNFNQPQHF.

The rearrangement uses TRBV6-5 and TRBJ2-6; D gene uncertain. The CDR3 covers 14 residues. V was trimmed by 6 bases and J by 0 bases, leaving 6 bases between them. CDR1 MNHEY and CDR2 SVGAGI come from the germline V gene. The DNA of the CDR3 is TGTGCCAGCAGAATAGTCTCTGGGGCCAACGTCCTGACTTTC. Translation: CASRIVSGANVLTF.

The rearrangement uses TRBV10-3 and TRBJ1-1, with no clear D. The germline V gene has CDR1 ENHRY and CDR2 SYGVKD. The CDR3 runs 13 residues. V lost 0 bases and J lost 3, with 5 bases in between. DNA for the CDR3: TGTGCCATCAGTGAGTCGGTGGACACTGAAGCTTTCTTT. It yields the protein CAISESVDTEAFF.

This clone was detected only once. The rearrangement joins TRBV2 to TRBJ2-7; D possibly corresponds to TRBD2 (5 bases). V shed 4 bases and J shed 2 bases, with 15 bases lying between them. Germline V gene sequence: CDR1 SNHLY, CDR2 FYNNEI. The CDR3 consists of 15 residues. CDR3 loop: CASSARGLFTYEQYF. In nucleotides, the CDR3 is TGTGCCAGCAGTGCTCGTGGACTGTTCACCTACGAGCAGTACTTC. Full variable domain (missing parts from reference TRBV2 and TRBJ2-7): EPEVTQTPSHQVTQMGQEVILRCVPISNHLYFYWYRQILGQKVEFLVSFYNNEISEKSEIFDDQFSVERPDGSNFTLKIRSTKLEDSAMYFCASSARGLFTYEQYFGPGTRLTVT.

The chain has TRBV11-2 and TRBJ2-7; 8 bases agree with TRBD1. Trimming at V came to 5 bases and at J to 4 bases, leaving 4 bases not matched to a gene. The CDR3 has 13 amino acids. Germline CDR1 SGHAT, CDR2 FQNNGV. The CDR3 DNA reads TGTGCCAGCAGCCCTAACAGGGGGTACGAGCAGTACTTC. This gives the protein CASSPNRGYEQYF.